This T cell receptor (beta chain) is drawn from a study of tumor-infiltrating lymphocytes in primary liver carcinoma. Overall study context: Tumor staging was T1-T3 N0M0; sizes spanned roughly 4.2 to 10 cm across. Samples gave roughly 3.5 to 7.5 million productive TCRbeta reads, similar across tissue types.

Study-level results: Tumor-blood pairs (like tumor-adjacent pairs) overlapped less than tumor region pairs did. Relative to blood, tumors carried a significantly larger fraction of the repertoire in their top 250 clones (p = 0.039).

Notes on this clonotype: Its antigen is as yet unknown. Relative to the germline gene, one junction end is altered; a read error may explain this.

The researchers produced TCR beta cDNA from around 0.5 ug total RNA with a constant-region primer. ARM-PCR was slightly modified, and three nested multiplex PCR rounds with it gave rise to the TCR beta libraries. The first two PCR rounds used TRBV1-TRBV30 primers with a Cbeta primer, around 10 cycles each. TCRdb reprocessed the multiplex PCR reads with MiXCR, giving one entry per CDR3 protein. The sample lists 100,000 or so distinct CDR3 sequences; roughly 80% were seen once. This CDR3 region has 14 residues. The germline CDR1 and CDR2 sequences are SQVTM and ANQGSEA. Unsorted bulk tissue, about 17-33 mg of it, served as the source for co-extraction of RNA and DNA.

V and J are TRBV29-1 and TRBJ2-7, with D unresolved. The receptor comes from a man aged 35-49 years with primary liver carcinoma and hepatitis B virus infection. The sequenced material came from liver tumor tissue from sampling region 3. Subset in this sample: tumor region T3, left-lateral pole. CDR3 sequence (DNA): TGCACCGTTCGGACGGCTCAAACGTCCTACGAGGAGTACTTC. The encoded protein is CTVRTAQTSYEEYF.